This T cell receptor (beta chain) was captured in a study of CD8+ T cells in alopecia areata. Findings of the study overall: Among the cells sequenced in scalp samples are also the resident alphabeta T cells of normal skin.

Isolated RNA was reverse transcribed into cDNA used as the sequencing template. Sequencing was performed with immunoSEQ multiplex PCR; in TCRdb, only in-frame clones are kept and a portion is missing. This table has roughly 120,000 clones, about 50% appearing once. The CDR3 totals 12 residues. Germline V gene sequence: CDR1 SGDLS, CDR2 YYNGEE. Trimming left V 5 bases short and J 5 bases short, with 10 bases between. Note on this clone: Its target is not known.

Treatment reported: oral pan-JAK inhibitor, 5-10 mg twice daily. The chain employs TRBV9 and TRBJ1-2; D not resolved. This sequence was found in a human donor with alopecia areata. Specimen: CD4+ T cells sorted from blood, collected at week 4, from a patient treated with tofacitinib. In DNA, the CDR3 is TGTGCCAGCAGTGATGAGGCATATGGCTACACCTTC. This codes for CASSDEAYGYTF.